Following are 14 T cell receptor beta chains from one sample sequenced in a study of response to subunit inactivated influenza vaccine. Via MiXCR, TCRdb re-called the RT-PCR reads, giving one row per CDR3 protein. The sample records almost 600,000 distinct CDR3 sequences, around 15% being singletons. The specimen was PBMCs from blood, collected 11 to 12 days after vaccination. These receptors were taken from a man aged 50-60 years who received an inactivated influenza vaccine.

This clonotype came up a few times. The chain links TRBV2 to TRBJ1-1; D remains ambiguous. Germline CDR1 is SNHLY and CDR2 is FYNNEI. V was clipped by 0 bases and J by 1 base, with 9 bases between them. The CDR3 is made up of 15 amino acids. In nucleotides, the CDR3 is TGTGCCAGCAGTGAAGCAGGACGGGGGAACACTGAAGCTTTCTTT. This codes for CASSEAGRGNTEAFF.

The chain employs TRBV12-3 or TRBV12-4 and TRBJ1-1, with D maybe TRBD1 (5 bases). Trimming took off 3 bases at V and 7 bases at J, with 9 bases between the two ends. The CDR3 extends over 12 amino acids. The chain's CDR3 is CASSLQGGEAFF. The CDR3 nucleotides read TGTGCCAGCAGTTTGCAGGGCGGTGAAGCTTTCTTT.

V is TRBV3-1 and J is TRBJ1-3; a weak D match, TRBD1 (6 bases). The germline V gene encodes CDR1 LGHDT and CDR2 YNNKEL (reference sequence). This CDR3 region has 18 residues. V lost 0 bases to trimming and J lost 0 bases, with 15 bases between them. CDR3 DNA sequence: TGTGCCAGCAGCCAAGATTTCCCCACACAGGGCTCTGGAAACACCATATATTTT. This sequence encodes CASSQDFPTQGSGNTIYF.

As DNA, the CDR3 is TGCGCCAGCAGCTTGACCCAGGGCGCTAATTCACCCCTCCACTTT. Translating it yields CASSLTQGANSPLHF. The chain joins TRBV5-1 to TRBJ1-6, with D perhaps matching TRBD1 (5 bases). This CDR3 is 15 amino acids long. Trimming pared 1 base from V and 6 bases from J, leaving 11 bases between. Germline lookup yields CDR1 SGHRS and CDR2 YFSETQ. Drawing the rest from reference TRBV5-1 and TRBJ1-6, the complete variable domain is KAGVTQTPRYLIKTRGQQVTLSCSPISGHRSVSWYQQTPGQGLQFLFEYFSETQRNKGNFPGRFSGRQFSNSRSEMNVSTLELGDSALYLCASSLTQGANSPLHFGNGTRLTVT.

In this sample, this clonotype turned up a few times. The J gene is TRBJ1-5, the V gene TRBV29-1; D uncertain. CDR3 length: 13 residues. V lost 7 bases and J 4 bases, leaving 14 bases between the germline ends. From germline, CDR1 is SQVTM and CDR2 ANQGSEA. The CDR3 DNA sequence: TGCAGCGCCGCCGGTGGAGTTAATCAGCCCCAGCATTTT. The encoded protein is CSAAGGVNQPQHF.

The rearrangement links TRBV15 to TRBJ1-5; D unresolved. Trimming took off 0 bases at V and 9 bases at J, with 9 bases between the two ends. This CDR3 has 13 amino acids. In germline, CDR1 is LNHNV, CDR2 YYDKDF (reference sequence). CDR3 in DNA: TGTGCCACCAGCAGAGATCATAAGTGGCCCCAGCATTTT. Protein: CATSRDHKWPQHF.

V and J are TRBV7-9 and TRBJ1-5; no firm D call. V was clipped by 1 base and J by 3 bases, with 10 bases between them. CDR1 and CDR2 (germline): SEHNR, FQNEAQ (reference sequence). CDR3 size: 15 residues. The CDR3 sequence is CASSLGGSANQPQHF. The CDR3 region has the DNA TGTGCCAGCAGCTTAGGAGGGTCCGCCAATCAGCCCCAGCATTTT.

The chain employs TRBV10-3 and TRBJ2-5, with 8 bases lining up with TRBD2. With V trimmed by 0 bases and J by 5 bases, 11 bases remained unmatched. The V gene's germline CDR1 is ENHRY and CDR2 SYGVKD. This CDR3 region has 17 residues. The CDR3 protein is CAISESGLAGEVETQYF. The CDR3 nucleotides are TGTGCCATCAGTGAGTCAGGTCTAGCGGGTGAGGTTGAGACCCAGTACTTC.

The genes are TRBV25-1 and TRBJ1-1; D is perhaps TRBD1 (5 bases). The V and J ends lost 4 bases and 2 bases respectively, with 14 bases between them. Germline V gene data show CDR1 as MGHDK and CDR2 as SYGVNS. This CDR3 contains 15 residues. The DNA for the CDR3 is TGTGCCAGCAGTGGGAGGGGCAGTGGAAACACTGAAGCTTTCTTT. Its translation is CASSGRGSGNTEAFF.

The chain is built from TRBV12-2 and TRBJ2-5. TRBV12-2 is described as a pseudogene. The CDR3 runs 11 residues. CDR3 nucleotides: TGTGCAAGTCGACCCCAAGAGACCCAGTACTTC. Its translation: CASRPQETQYF.

This clonotype was recorded at least ten times. The rearrangement joins TRBV29-1 to TRBJ2-5, with D possibly TRBD1 on 5 matching bases. From germline, CDR1 is SQVTM and CDR2 ANQGSEA. The V and J ends lost 6 bases and 3 bases respectively, with 14 bases between them. The CDR3 length is 13 residues. The CDR3 loop is CSVNGAGKETQYF. The CDR3 DNA is TGCAGCGTCAATGGGGCAGGGAAAGAGACCCAGTACTTC.

This clonotype was counted between two and nine times. For the CDR3, the DNA is TGTGCCAGCAGTTTAATGGGGATGGGCAATCAGCCCCAGCATTTT. Encoded protein: CASSLMGMGNQPQHF. The V and J genes are TRBV28 and TRBJ1-5, with D hard to call. Germline-derived CDR1 and CDR2 are MDHEN and SYDVKM. V lost 2 bases and J 2 bases, leaving 10 bases between the germline ends. This CDR3 comprises 15 residues.

There are a few counts of this clonotype. The chain carries TRBV29-1 and TRBJ1-1; D unresolved. From germline, CDR1 is SQVTM and CDR2 ANQGSEA. Trimming took 8 bases from V and 1 from J, leaving 11 bases between them. The CDR3 contains 12 residues. CDR3 region: CSCVGENTEAFF. CDR3 DNA: TGCAGCTGTGTTGGCGAGAACACTGAAGCTTTCTTT. The complete variable domain, with remaining parts taken from reference TRBV29-1 and TRBJ1-1, reads SAVISQKPSRDICQRGTSLTIQCQVDSQVTMMFWYRQQPGQSLTLIATANQGSEATYESGFVIDKFPISRPNLTFSTLTVSNMSPEDSSIYLCSCVGENTEAFFGQGTRLTVV.

The chain recombines TRBV12-3 or TRBV12-4 with TRBJ1-6, with D maybe TRBD1 (5 bases). Trimming took 0 bases from V and 6 from J, leaving 9 bases between them. CDR3 length: 15 amino acids. The DNA of the CDR3 is TGTGCCAGCAGTTTAGCCGCAGGGTCTAATTCACCCCTCCACTTT. Translating gives CASSLAAGSNSPLHF.